The entry that follows covers one TCR beta chain sequence. Sample treatment: about 20 received Ad26.COV2.S at low or high dose, single or two shots; 5 received placebo; per-sample allocation not given. At day 63 after the first vaccine or placebo injection, samples were drawn. The sample is drawn from a study of Ad26.COV2.S vaccination and SARS-CoV-2 variants. Study context: The donor was enrolled in the Ad26.COV2.S arm of the COV1001 trial.

Trimming took 6 bases from V and 2 from J, leaving 6 bases between them. The CDR3 totals 12 residues. Method: immunoSEQ multiplex PCR; TCRdb's copy keeps in-frame clones and lacks some. The table shows under 400,000 clones, with around 86% occurring only once. The clonotype comes from a person between 18 and 65 years old who received the Ad26.COV2.S COVID-19 vaccine or a placebo. Source: peripheral blood, taken in a trial of Ad26.COV2.S vaccine versus placebo. The chain links TRBV12-3 or TRBV12-4 to TRBJ2-3; D unclear. CDR3 sequence: CASRLHTDTQYF. CDR3 coding DNA: TGTGCCAGCAGGCTTCACACAGATACGCAGTATTTT.